Here is one T cell receptor (beta chain) with its context. Measured with immunoSEQ multiplex PCR; TCRdb has only the in-frame clones, and not every one. This sample has about 350,000 clones, with about 91% found just once. These data belong to a study of Ad26.COV2.S vaccination and SARS-CoV-2 variants. CDR3 length: 13 amino acids. CDR1 and CDR2 (germline): MNHEY, SVGEGT. V shed 6 bases, J shed 9 bases, and the junction held 6 bases outside the gene matches. The chain is built from TRBV6-2 or TRBV6-3 and TRBJ2-1; 9 positions agree with TRBD1. Sample: peripheral blood, taken after recovery from COVID-19. The receptor's source is a human donor who had recovered from COVID-19. The CDR3 here is CASSSGQGGEQFF. CDR3 in DNA: TGTGCCAGCAGCTCGGGACAGGGTGGTGAGCAGTTCTTC.